A single sample gave rise to the 16 T cell receptor beta chains below, sequenced in a study of cytotoxic CD8 clonotypes in ibrutinib-treated CLL. Sequencing was performed with immunoSEQ multiplex PCR; in TCRdb, only in-frame clones are kept and a portion is missing. The sample records 140,000 to 150,000 clones, about 76% being singletons. Sequences were derived from PBMCs, sampled after 24 months of ibrutinib treatment. The receptors stem from a human donor with chronic lymphocytic leukemia.

The rearrangement joins TRBV5-1 to TRBJ2-3; unclear D gene. This CDR3 spans 14 amino acids. Trimming stripped 4 bases from V and 6 bases from J, with 15 bases between. Germline CDR1 and CDR2: SGHRS and YFSETQ. The DNA of the CDR3 is TGCGCCAGCAGCCCGATCTATGGCTACGATACGCAGTATTTT. Its protein is CASSPIYGYDTQYF.

This clone was counted once. The chain has TRBV6-1 and TRBJ1-3; 8 nucleotides agree with TRBD1. CDR3 length equals 15 residues. The V gene end was trimmed by 6 bases and the J gene end by 3 bases; junction bases not matched to a gene: 7. CDR1 and CDR2 from the germline V gene are MNHNS and SASEGT. The CDR3 sequence is CASRTDRAFGNTIYF. The CDR3 DNA reads TGTGCCAGCAGGACGGACAGGGCGTTTGGAAACACCATATATTTT.

This rearrangement joins TRBV4-2 to TRBJ2-1, with TRBD2 as a possible D gene (5 bases). Germline loops: CDR1 LGHNA, CDR2 YNFKEQ. Trimming removed 0 bases from V and 4 bases from J, with 13 bases in between. This CDR3 has 16 residues. CDR3 in DNA: TGTGCCAGCAGCCAAGAACCCACACTAGGGTACAATGAGCAGTTCTTC. It yields the protein CASSQEPTLGYNEQFF.

This sequence joins TRBV4-2 and TRBJ2-3; a weak D match, TRBD2 (6 bases). Germline-derived CDR1 and CDR2 are LGHNA and YNFKEQ. V dropped 0 bases and J dropped 10 bases, with 23 bases sitting between them. This CDR3 has 17 amino acids. CDR3 sequence: CASSQDVGGDSGLAQYF. In DNA, the CDR3 is TGTGCCAGCAGCCAAGACGTCGGCGGGGACTCGGGGTTAGCGCAGTATTTT.

V gene TRBV7-2 combines with J gene TRBJ2-2; 8 nucleotides agree with TRBD2. The CDR3 is 16 amino acids. V was clipped by 4 bases and J by 2 bases; unmatched bases: 6. From germline, CDR1 is SGHTA and CDR2 FQGNSA. The CDR3 sequence is CASSSQSGRNTGELFF. CDR3 bases: TGTGCCAGCAGCTCTCAAAGCGGGAGAAACACCGGGGAGCTGTTTTTT.

DNA of the CDR3: TGCGCCAGCAGCTTGTCAGGAGCCCGCCTCTATGGCTACACCTTC. It codes for CASSLSGARLYGYTF. The J gene is TRBJ1-2, the V gene TRBV5-1; D is undetermined. V was cut by 1 base and J by 4 bases, with 14 bases left in between. This CDR3 has 15 residues. Germline CDR1 reads SGHRS; CDR2 reads YFSETQ.

Notes on this clone: The likely explanation is a read error, given a far larger clone one base away. The DNA for the CDR3 is TGTGCCAGCAGCCTGATGAACACTGAAGCTTTCTTT. Protein sequence: CASSLMNTEAFF. V is TRBV7-3 and J is TRBJ1-1; no firm D call. Germline-derived CDR1 and CDR2 are SGHTA and FQGTGA. The CDR3 has 12 residues. V lost 5 bases, J lost 0 bases, and 4 bases lay in between.

V usage is TRBV5-1 and J usage is TRBJ1-1, with 8 bases lining up with TRBD1. This CDR3 has 14 amino acids. Trimming cost V 4 bases and J 4 bases; bases outside gene matches: 6. Per germline, CDR1 SGHRS and CDR2 YFSETQ. The CDR3 DNA is TGCGCCAGCAGCCCGGACAGGGTGGCCACTGAAGCTTTCTTT. As protein: CASSPDRVATEAFF.

This chain joins TRBV10-2 and TRBJ1-2, with 7 bases aligning to TRBD1. From germline, CDR1 is WSHSY and CDR2 SAAADI. The junction had 4 bases not matched to a gene; V was cut back by 8 bases and J by 4 bases. The CDR3 has 12 residues. This CDR3 is CASRRDSYGYTF. CDR3 nucleotides: TGCGCCAGCCGCCGGGACAGCTATGGCTACACCTTC.

This clone was seen a single time. The CDR3 DNA sequence: TGTGCCATCAGTGAGCCGGAGGGGGCAAAATTAATTAGCACCTTC. Amino acid sequence: CAISEPEGAKLISTF. This chain connects TRBV10-3 to TRBJ1-2; TRBD1 aligns across 7 bases. Per the germline V gene, CDR1 is ENHRY and CDR2 is SYGVKD. V trimming: 2 bases; J trimming: 13 bases; junction bases outside the gene matches: 16. The CDR3 runs 15 residues.

The rearrangement links TRBV5-1 to TRBJ2-2, with 8 positions matching TRBD2. Germline assignment: CDR1 SGHRS and CDR2 YFSETQ. J was trimmed by 3 bases and V by 6 bases; bases with no gene match: 1. The CDR3 loop spans 13 amino acids. The CDR3: CASTLADTGELFF. The CDR3 DNA reads as TGCGCCAGCACACTAGCGGACACCGGGGAGCTGTTTTTT.

The chain's CDR3 is CASSHPRGGPQHF. For the CDR3, the DNA is TGCGCCAGCAGCCACCCCAGGGGGGGGCCCCAGCATTTT. V gene TRBV4-3 combines with J gene TRBJ1-5, with 7 positions matching TRBD1. From germline, CDR1 is LGHNA and CDR2 YSLEER. The CDR3 length is 13 residues. V gave up 3 bases and J gave up 9 bases; unmatched junction bases: 5.

The chain joins TRBV10-2 to TRBJ2-1; tentative D call: TRBD1 (6 bases). The CDR3 totals 14 residues. CDR1 and CDR2 (germline): WSHSY, SAAADI. Trimming removed 2 bases at V and 4 bases at J, with 9 bases between. CDR3 DNA: TGCGCCAGCAGTGAGGGGGGCATTTACAATGAGCAGTTCTTC. Protein product: CASSEGGIYNEQFF.

Here the CDR3 reads CASTRQGQNSPLHF. The CDR3 DNA reads TGTGCCAGCACCCGGCAGGGCCAAAATTCACCCCTCCACTTT. This chain uses TRBV27 with TRBJ1-6; tentatively, D is TRBD1 (5 bases). Trimming took off 7 bases at V and 7 bases at J, with 14 bases between the two ends. CDR1 and CDR2 from the germline V gene are MNHEY and SMNVEV (reference sequence). The length of the CDR3 is 14 residues.

The chain joins TRBV27 to TRBJ2-5; 12 positions match TRBD2. In germline, CDR1 is MNHEY, CDR2 SMNVEV (reference sequence). The J segment lost 7 bases and the V segment lost 4 bases, leaving 7 bases of the junction unmatched. This CDR3 has 15 residues. The CDR3 DNA is TGTGCCAGCAGTTCCAGGACTAGCGGGGAGGGGACCCAGTACTTC. As protein: CASSSRTSGEGTQYF.

This clone was recorded only once. The V call is TRBV7-8, the J call TRBJ2-5; no definite D call. V dropped 1 base and J dropped 1 base, with 4 bases sitting between them. The CDR3 is made up of 13 amino acids. Looked up from germline, CDR1 is SGHVS and CDR2 is FQNEAQ. The CDR3 loop reads CASSLVRQETQYF. For the CDR3, the DNA is TGTGCCAGCAGCTTAGTTCGCCAAGAGACCCAGTACTTC.